This T cell receptor beta chain emerged from a study of OX40 agonist ivuxolimab in advanced cancers. Libraries were prepared by immunoSEQ multiplex PCR; TCRdb keeps only in-frame clonotypes and omits some of them. In the table there are 75,000 to 100,000 clones, over 75% of which are singletons. V lost 5 bases, J lost 7 bases, and 7 bases stayed unmatched. Germline V gene sequence: CDR1 SEHNR, CDR2 FQNEAQ (reference sequence). The CDR3 is 13 residues long. This clone was seen more than once but under ten times. Material: CD4+ or CD8+ T cells sorted from blood, obtained in a trial of the OX40 agonist ivuxolimab. This sequence joins TRBV7-9 and TRBJ1-2; the match to TRBD1 covers 7 bases. The sequence was collected from an adult with an advanced solid tumor such as melanoma, head and neck, liver or kidney cancer. The DNA for the CDR3 is TGTGCCAGCAGCCCGACAGGGACGAGTGGCTACACCTTC. This gives the protein CASSPTGTSGYTF.